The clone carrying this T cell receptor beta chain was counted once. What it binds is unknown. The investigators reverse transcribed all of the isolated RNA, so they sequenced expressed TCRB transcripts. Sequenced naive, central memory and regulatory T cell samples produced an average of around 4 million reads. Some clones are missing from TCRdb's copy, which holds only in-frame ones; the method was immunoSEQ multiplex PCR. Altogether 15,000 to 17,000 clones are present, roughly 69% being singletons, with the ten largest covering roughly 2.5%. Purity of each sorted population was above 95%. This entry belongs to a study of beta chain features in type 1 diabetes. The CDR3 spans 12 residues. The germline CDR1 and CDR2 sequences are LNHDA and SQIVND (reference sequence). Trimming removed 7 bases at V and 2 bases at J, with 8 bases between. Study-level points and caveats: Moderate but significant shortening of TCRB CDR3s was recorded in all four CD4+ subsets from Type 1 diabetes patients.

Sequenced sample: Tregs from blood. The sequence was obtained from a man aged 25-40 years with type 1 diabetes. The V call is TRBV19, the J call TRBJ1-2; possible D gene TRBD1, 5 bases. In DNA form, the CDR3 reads TGTGCCAGTACGGCAGGGAACTATGGCTACACCTTC. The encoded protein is CASTAGNYGYTF.